This entry features one TCR beta chain sequence. TCRdb keeps only in-frame clones here, not all; method: immunoSEQ multiplex PCR. The sample records 65,000 to 80,000 clones, 75% to 95% being singletons. There are 14 residues in the CDR3. The V gene end was trimmed by 3 bases and the J gene end by 6 bases; junction bases not matched to a gene: 2. Germline-derived CDR1 and CDR2 are SNHLY and FYNNEI. The sample comes from a study of T cell changes during pregnancy in multiple sclerosis. The source is a female donor with multiple sclerosis, enrolled in a pregnancy study. The input for sequencing was peripheral blood, taken in the third trimester of pregnancy. The chain is built from TRBV2 and TRBJ2-2, with 9 bases aligning to TRBD2. CDR3 coding DNA: TGTGCCAGCAGTGAGCGGGGGGGATCCGGGGAGCTGTTTTTT. Translating it yields CASSERGGSGELFF.